Listed below are T cell receptor beta chains from one sample, sequenced in a study of blood T cell repertoires in COVID-19. Profiling relied on immunoSEQ multiplex PCR, and the TCRdb table lists in-frame clones only, not all of them. The sample shows 70,000 to 90,000 clones, roughly 84% of them seen only once. Input material: peripheral blood. These receptors were collected from a human donor in a cohort sampled during active COVID-19. The CDR3 runs from the conserved cysteine through the conserved F or W. A D gene is named only where the DNA matches it firmly. Only some rows state a clone size, as once, few, many or a class for expanded clones.

D gene,clone size,J gene,V gene,CDR3 protein,CDR3 DNA
TRBD1,.,TRBJ1-1,TRBV19,CASRVWTGGNTEAFF,TGTGCCAGTAGGGTATGGACAGGGGGCAACACTGAAGCTTTCTTT
TRBD2,.,TRBJ2-1,TRBV7-9,CASIQGLAGGPDEQFF,TGTGCCAGCATCCAGGGGCTAGCGGGAGGGCCAGATGAGCAGTTCTTC
TRBD1,.,TRBJ2-5,TRBV29-1,CSVDKTGTGQETQYF,TGCAGCGTCGATAAGACCGGGACAGGGCAAGAGACCCAGTACTTC
TRBD1,.,TRBJ1-2,TRBV27,CASSPGTGGPGGYTF,TGTGCCAGCAGTCCCGGGACAGGGGGCCCGGGCGGCTACACCTTC
.,.,TRBJ1-4,TRBV5-1,CASSLGPGEGEKLFF,TGCGCCAGCAGCTTGGGTCCAGGGGAGGGGGAAAAACTGTTTTTT
.,.,TRBJ1-1,TRBV19,CASIERLNTEAFF,TGTGCCAGTATTGAGAGGCTGAACACTGAAGCTTTCTTT
TRBD2,.,TRBJ2-1,TRBV5-1,CASTNSGSGYNEQFF,TGCGCCAGTACGAATAGCGGGAGTGGGTATAATGAGCAGTTCTTC
TRBD1,.,TRBJ2-6,TRBV19,CASSIPGQGAGGANVLTF,TGTGCCAGTAGTATCCCCGGACAGGGGGCTGGAGGGGCCAACGTCCTGACTTTC
TRBD2,.,TRBJ2-7,TRBV2,CASSALTREALQYF,TGTGCCAGCAGTGCACTAACGCGGGAGGCCCTCCAATACTTC
.,.,TRBJ2-7,TRBV27,CASKASEFYEQYF,TGTGCCAGCAAGGCTAGCGAATTCTACGAGCAGTACTTC
TRBD1,.,TRBJ1-1,TRBV2,CASSGQAEKEAFF,TGTGCCAGCAGCGGACAGGCCGAGAAAGAAGCTTTCTTT
.,.,TRBJ2-2,TRBV20-1,CSASGQNTGELFF,TGCAGTGCTAGTGGGCAGAACACCGGGGAGCTGTTTTTT
TRBD1,.,TRBJ1-5,TRBV28,CASSPGTVSNQPQHF,TGTGCCAGCAGCCCCGGGACAGTGAGCAATCAGCCCCAGCATTTT
.,.,TRBJ1-1,TRBV2,CASSPQGTEAFF,TGTGCCAGCAGTCCACAGGGTACTGAAGCTTTCTTT
TRBD2,.,TRBJ2-2,TRBV5-4,CASSLAPSGSGTGELFF,TGTGCCAGCAGCTTGGCCCCTAGCGGGAGTGGTACCGGGGAGCTGTTTTTT
.,.,TRBJ2-7,TRBV6-6,CASSRLGGYEQYF,TGTGCCAGCAGCCGCTTAGGGGGCTACGAGCAGTACTTC
.,.,TRBJ1-2,TRBV12-3/TRBV12-4,CASSLARGGYTF,TGTGCCAGCAGTTTAGCGCGCGGTGGCTACACCTTC
TRBD1,few,TRBJ2-7,TRBV5-4,CASSLDRQGGQYF,TGTGCCAGCAGCTTGGACCGACAGGGGGGGCAGTACTTC
TRBD1,.,TRBJ2-7,TRBV30,CAWKGTGYSYEQYF,TGTGCCTGGAAGGGGACAGGCTATAGCTACGAGCAGTACTTC
TRBD1,.,TRBJ2-1,TRBV3-1/TRBV3-2,CASSQDPGGAYNEQFF,TGTGCCAGCAGCCAAGATCCAGGGGGCGCCTACAATGAGCAGTTCTTC
.,.,TRBJ1-4,TRBV7-2,CASSFVRGATNEKLFF,TGTGCCAGCAGCTTTGTTCGGGGTGCAACTAATGAAAAACTGTTTTTT
.,.,TRBJ2-5,TRBV5-4,CASSRGGTVQETQYF,TGTGCCAGCAGCCGGGGGGGGACAGTCCAGGAGACCCAGTACTTC
TRBD1,.,TRBJ1-2,TRBV19,CASSILSGQGARGYTF,TGTGCCAGTAGTATACTATCGGGACAGGGGGCAAGGGGCTACACCTTC
TRBD1,.,TRBJ2-7,TRBV2,CASTITGGVYEQYF,TGTGCCAGCACTATAACAGGGGGCGTCTACGAGCAGTACTTC
TRBD2,few,TRBJ2-7,TRBV5-6,CASSLGGLAGLYEQYF,TGTGCCAGCAGCTTGGGAGGACTAGCGGGACTCTACGAGCAGTACTTC
TRBD1,.,TRBJ1-2,TRBV29-1,CSVDRDRGHGYTF,TGCAGCGTTGACAGGGACAGGGGACACGGCTACACCTTC
TRBD1,.,TRBJ1-5,TRBV10-2,CASWDSYSNQPQHF,TGCGCCAGTTGGGACAGCTATAGCAATCAGCCCCAGCATTTT
TRBD2,.,TRBJ2-1,TRBV18,CASSPSLAGDNEQFF,TGTGCCAGCTCACCATCGCTAGCGGGAGACAATGAGCAGTTCTTC
.,.,TRBJ1-5,TRBV19,CASSIPPGTKNQPQHF,TGTGCCAGTAGTATCCCCCCCGGGACAAAAAATCAGCCCCAGCATTTT
.,.,TRBJ2-7,TRBV7-3,CASSLTGGSEQYF,TGTGCCAGCAGCTTAACCGGAGGAAGCGAGCAGTACTTC
TRBD1,.,TRBJ2-7,TRBV29-1,CSVPGQGTGEQYF,TGCAGCGTTCCGGGACAGGGGACAGGCGAGCAGTACTTC
.,.,TRBJ2-3,TRBV7-3,CASSLIPGGTDTQYF,TGTGCCAGCAGCTTAATACCAGGGGGCACAGATACGCAGTATTTT
TRBD1,.,TRBJ2-7,TRBV6-5,CASSLTGGGPRGEQYF,TGTGCCAGCAGTTTAACAGGGGGCGGACCCCGGGGCGAGCAGTACTTC
.,.,TRBJ1-5,TRBV19,CASSAQGNQPQHF,TGTGCCAGTAGTGCACAGGGCAATCAGCCCCAGCATTTT
.,.,TRBJ1-1,TRBV7-3,CASSIDSNTEAFF,TGTGCCAGCAGCATTGACAGTAACACTGAAGCTTTCTTT
.,.,TRBJ2-1,TRBV11-2,CASSILTGSTYNEQFF,TGTGCCAGCAGCATTCTGACAGGATCGACCTACAATGAGCAGTTCTTC
TRBD1,.,TRBJ2-1,TRBV19,CASTLQGAGGYNEQFF,TGTGCCAGTACTCTTCAGGGGGCTGGGGGCTACAATGAGCAGTTCTTC
.,.,TRBJ2-2,TRBV7-9,CASGPWQGTGELFF,TGTGCCAGCGGCCCATGGCAGGGGACCGGGGAGCTGTTTTTT
TRBD1,once,TRBJ1-5,TRBV7-2,CASSLSTGRTNQPQHF,TGTGCCAGCAGCCTATCGACAGGGCGAACCAATCAGCCCCAGCATTTT
TRBD2,.,TRBJ2-1,TRBV28,CASNPGGLAGTEQFF,TGTGCCAGCAACCCGGGGGGACTAGCGGGGACCGAGCAGTTCTTC
TRBD2,.,TRBJ2-1,TRBV5-1,CASSSWGGAFNEQFF,TGCGCCAGCAGCTCATGGGGGGGTGCTTTTAATGAGCAGTTCTTC
TRBD2,.,TRBJ2-1,TRBV7-2,CASSLATGLGGNEQFF,TGTGCCAGCAGCTTGGCAACGGGACTCGGGGGGAATGAGCAGTTCTTC
TRBD1,once,TRBJ1-4,TRBV28,CASSGSARGLEKLFF,TGTGCCAGCAGTGGGTCTGCCAGGGGGCTTGAAAAACTGTTTTTT
.,.,TRBJ2-5,TRBV2,CASSEQTSQETQYF,TGTGCCAGCAGTGAACAGACTAGCCAAGAGACCCAGTACTTC
.,few,TRBJ2-3,TRBV11-2,CASSPIRGDTQYF,TGTGCCAGCAGCCCTATACGGGGAGATACGCAGTATTTT
.,.,TRBJ1-1,TRBV19,CASSILASTEAFF,TGTGCCAGTAGTATCTTGGCAAGCACTGAAGCTTTCTTT
.,.,TRBJ1-3,TRBV18,CASSPPSTRNSGNTIYF,TGTGCCAGCTCACCACCTTCGACGCGGAACTCTGGAAACACCATATATTTT
.,.,TRBJ2-3,TRBV7-9,CASSLERAGTVDTQYF,TGTGCCAGCAGCTTAGAAAGGGCGGGGACGGTAGATACGCAGTATTTT
.,.,TRBJ1-2,TRBV6-5,CASSSDWQRADYTF,TGTGCCAGCAGTTCGGATTGGCAGCGTGCTGACTACACCTTC
TRBD1,.,TRBJ2-7,TRBV11-2,CASSSKTGVYEQYF,TGTGCCAGCAGCTCCAAGACAGGGGTATACGAGCAGTACTTC
.,.,TRBJ2-2,TRBV24-1,CATSETDFGELFF,TGTGCCACCAGTGAGACAGACTTCGGGGAGCTGTTTTTT
TRBD2,.,TRBJ2-5,TRBV29-1,CSVGEGYQETQYF,TGCAGCGTGGGGGAGGGGTACCAAGAGACCCAGTACTTC
.,.,TRBJ1-1,TRBV5-1,CASTETGVNTEAFF,TGCGCCAGCACAGAGACAGGTGTGAACACTGAAGCTTTCTTT
.,few,TRBJ2-7,TRBV4-1,CASSQETGANSYEQYF,TGCGCCAGCAGCCAAGAGACCGGAGCAAACTCCTACGAGCAGTACTTC
TRBD2,.,TRBJ2-7,TRBV18,CASSPTLGTTNYEQYF,TGTGCCAGCTCACCTACGCTCGGGACTACCAATTACGAGCAGTACTTC
TRBD2,.,TRBJ2-3,TRBV27,CASSLGAVSGDTQYF,TGTGCCAGCAGTTTGGGAGCGGTTAGCGGGGATACGCAGTATTTT
.,.,TRBJ1-5,TRBV6-6,CASIGAQVNQPQHF,TGTGCCAGCATCGGAGCACAGGTCAATCAGCCCCAGCATTTT
TRBD1,once,TRBJ2-7,TRBV5-8,CASSLGQGALYEQYF,TGTGCCAGCAGCTTGGGCCAGGGGGCGCTCTACGAGCAGTACTTC
.,.,TRBJ1-5,TRBV21-1,CASSPLKMFGQPQHF,TGTGCCAGCAGCCCTTTAAAGATGTTCGGTCAGCCCCAGCATTTT
.,.,TRBJ1-1,TRBV28,CASSPDPWQAFF,TGTGCCAGCAGTCCCGATCCGTGGCAAGCTTTCTTT